This entry is about one T cell receptor (beta chain). Its antigen is currently not known. No much larger clonotype is one base removed from it; base qualities were not supplied. Preparation of the library involved PCR. Sequencing was performed on an Illumina HiSeq 2000. Using fastp trimming at Q25 and MiXCR clonotype assembly, TCRdb reanalyzed the public sequencing data and kept in-frame beta chains. Each record represents a unique CDR3 protein, reported with the most common genes and DNA among its rows. The sample profile shows approximately 11,000 distinct CDR3 sequences; 50% to 60% of them were found once. The top ten clonotypes cover more than 20% of the sample. The data were taken from a study of tumor-infiltrating lymphocytes in oesophageal squamous cell carcinoma (dated by TCRdb to the mid-2010s). Trimming leaves V shorter by 5 bases and J shorter by 6 bases, with the junction holding 4 bases beyond the gene matches. The germline V gene supplies CDR1 SGHAT and CDR2 FQNNGV. Reading from cysteine to phenylalanine, the CDR3 counts 15 amino acids. Only the CDR3 region is kept as DNA, spanning 45 bases read in frame from base 1.

This TCR derives from a male donor with esophageal squamous cell carcinoma. Material: esophageal tumor tissue. The rearranged segments are TRBV11-2 and TRBJ2-1, with 13 bases matching TRBD2. The CDR3 protein sequence reads: CASSILAGGPNEQFF. The nucleotides read TGTGCCAGCAGCATACTAGCGGGGGGGCCCAATGAGCAGTTCTTC.